In this sample, the clone carrying this T cell receptor beta chain turned up a few times. Its cognate antigen is unknown. The data stem from a study of T cells in Graves' hyperthyroidism and ophthalmopathy. Study results and limitations: Blood also showed most of the thyroid clonotypes that were expanded above 0.001.

Using RNA transcripts as the source, TCR beta CDR3 regions were amplified. Primed by the HTBI set, a first-round RT-PCR was run on the TCR CDR3. Each CDR3 protein is one row after TCRdb ran MiXCR on the multiplex PCR reads. The top ten clones hold 49% of a sample with about 340,000 distinct CDR3 sequences, 15% to 20% of them seen once. The hyperthyroidism patients had all been newly diagnosed, and their disease duration was under 2 months. Their ages ranged from 18 to 65 years. Out of 10 ml of fresh peripheral blood came the PBMCs. This CDR3 is built from 15 residues. With 11 bases clipped from V and 7 bases from J, the junction kept 19 bases outside the gene matches. Germline lookup yields CDR1 ENHRY and CDR2 SYGVKD.

The genes are TRBV10-3 and TRBJ1-1, with 7 bases lining up with TRBD1. The sample comprised blood. This sequence originates from a woman aged 45-60 years with Graves' hyperthyroidism. The CDR3 loop reads CAAGWGQGGMGEAFF. The CDR3 DNA reads TGTGCCGCCGGTTGGGGGCAGGGGGGTATGGGTGAAGCTTTCTTT.